The T cell receptor beta chain under discussion was sequenced for a study of PD-L1 blockade in urothelial cancer. Points from the study as a whole: Lower than median blood TCR clonality before treatment predicted better survival.

Some clones are missing from TCRdb's copy, which holds only in-frame ones; the method was immunoSEQ multiplex PCR. The sample carries tens of thousands of clones, approximately 80% recorded once. Patients each gave 1 to 8 samples, pretreatment and on-treatment. This clone was detected a few times. The antigen is unknown. This CDR3 has 16 amino acids. CDR1 and CDR2 from the germline V gene are MGHRA and YSYEKL. V gave up 1 base and J gave up 0 bases, with 10 bases separating them. Sample: PBMCs, taken around atezolizumab (anti-PD-L1) treatment. The chain combines TRBV4-1 with TRBJ2-1; no firm D call. The receptor's source is a man between 70 and 80 years old with urothelial cancer. This CDR3 is CASSQGVYRSYNEQFF. CDR3 DNA: TGCGCCAGCAGCCAAGGCGTCTATCGCTCCTACAATGAGCAGTTCTTC.